Reported below is one TCR beta chain. Antigen specificity is unknown. This sample is part of a study of cytomegalovirus exposure and HLA in healthy donors. Study outcomes and limitations: There were reportedly fewer N-insertions in an Asian-associated ancestry cluster than the roughly 700-donor mean, in a later analysis.

Those who donated were healthy bone marrow donors. Germline-derived CDR1 and CDR2 are KGHSH and LQKENI. V trimming: 6 bases; J trimming: 3 bases; junction bases outside the gene matches: 7. This CDR3 is built from 15 residues. The PCR had 60 Vbeta and 13 Jbeta primers. Clones were sequenced by immunoSEQ multiplex PCR, and TCRdb holds only the in-frame ones, with some missing. The repertoire holds 95,000 to 150,000 clones, with about 78% as singletons. The TCR originated in a man aged 25 to 45 in good health and CMV-seronegative. This chain links TRBV18 with TRBJ2-1, with 8 positions matching TRBD1. Sample: PBMCs. CDR3 nucleotide sequence: TGTGCCAGCTCCTCACAGGGGGGCGGCTACAATGAGCAGTTCTTC. It codes for CASSSQGGGYNEQFF.